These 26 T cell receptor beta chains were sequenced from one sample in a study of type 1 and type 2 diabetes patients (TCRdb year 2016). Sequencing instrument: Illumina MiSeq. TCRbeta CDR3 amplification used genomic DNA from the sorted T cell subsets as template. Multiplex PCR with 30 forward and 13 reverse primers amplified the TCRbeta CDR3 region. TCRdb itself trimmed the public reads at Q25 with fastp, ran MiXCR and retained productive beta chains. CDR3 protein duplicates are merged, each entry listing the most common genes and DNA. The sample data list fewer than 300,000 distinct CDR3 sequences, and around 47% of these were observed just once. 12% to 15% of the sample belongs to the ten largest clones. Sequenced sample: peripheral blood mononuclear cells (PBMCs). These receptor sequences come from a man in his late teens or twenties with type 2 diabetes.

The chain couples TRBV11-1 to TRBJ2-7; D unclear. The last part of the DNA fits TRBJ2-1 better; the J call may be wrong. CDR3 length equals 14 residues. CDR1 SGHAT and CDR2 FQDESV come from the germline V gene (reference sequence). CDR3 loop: CASSTGPDLNEQFF. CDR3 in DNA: TGTGCCAGCAGCACCGGACCTGACCTCAATGAGCAGTTCTTC.

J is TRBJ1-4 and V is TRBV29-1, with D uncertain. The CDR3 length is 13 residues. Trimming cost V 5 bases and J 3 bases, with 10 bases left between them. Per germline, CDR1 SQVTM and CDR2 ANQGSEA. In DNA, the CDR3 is TGCAGCGTTCGAAGGAGCGCTAATGAAAAACTGTTTTTT. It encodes CSVRRSANEKLFF.

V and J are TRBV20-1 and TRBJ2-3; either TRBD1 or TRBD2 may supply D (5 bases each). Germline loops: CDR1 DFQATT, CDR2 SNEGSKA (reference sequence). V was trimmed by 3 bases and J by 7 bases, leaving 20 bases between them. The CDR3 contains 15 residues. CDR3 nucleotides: TGCAGTGCTAGGGGGGTGGTGGAATCGCCGTATACGCAGTATTTT. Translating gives CSARGVVESPYTQYF.

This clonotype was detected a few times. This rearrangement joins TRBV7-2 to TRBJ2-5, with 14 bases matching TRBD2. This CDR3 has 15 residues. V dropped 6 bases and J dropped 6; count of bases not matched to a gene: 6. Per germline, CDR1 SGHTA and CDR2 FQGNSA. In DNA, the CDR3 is TGTGCCAGCAGGACGACTAGCGGGGGGGATCAGACCCAGTACTTC. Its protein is CASRTTSGGDQTQYF.

Written as DNA, the CDR3 is TGTGCCAGCGGCGAAGACAGGAGGAACACTGAAGCTTTCTTT. The encoded protein is CASGEDRRNTEAFF. This rearrangement joins TRBV6-6 to TRBJ1-1, with a possible D match to TRBD1 (6 bases). The CDR3 is 14 residues long. The ends were cut back, 8 bases at V and 1 base at J, with 14 bases in the middle. Germline V CDR1 and CDR2: MNHNY, SVGAGI (reference sequence).

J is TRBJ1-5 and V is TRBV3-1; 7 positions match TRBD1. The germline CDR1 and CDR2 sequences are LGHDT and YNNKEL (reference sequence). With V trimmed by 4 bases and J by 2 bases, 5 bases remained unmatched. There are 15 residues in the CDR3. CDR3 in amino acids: CASSPKTGGNQPQHF. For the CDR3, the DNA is TGTGCCAGCAGCCCAAAAACAGGGGGCAATCAGCCCCAGCATTTT.

The CDR3 coding sequence is TGTGCCATCAGTGAGGAAACAGGGCATGAGCAGTTCTTC. It translates to CAISEETGHEQFF. The chain employs TRBV10-3 and TRBJ2-1, with a possible D match to TRBD1 (6 bases). CDR3 length: 13 amino acids. V was cut by 2 bases and J by 8 bases, with 10 bases left in between. The germline gives CDR1 ENHRY, CDR2 SYGVKD.

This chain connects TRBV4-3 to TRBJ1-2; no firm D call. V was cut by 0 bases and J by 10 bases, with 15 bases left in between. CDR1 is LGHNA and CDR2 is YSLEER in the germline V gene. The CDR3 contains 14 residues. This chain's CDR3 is CASSQDAAAIYYTF. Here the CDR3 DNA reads TGCGCCAGCAGCCAAGATGCGGCAGCGATCTACTACACCTTC.

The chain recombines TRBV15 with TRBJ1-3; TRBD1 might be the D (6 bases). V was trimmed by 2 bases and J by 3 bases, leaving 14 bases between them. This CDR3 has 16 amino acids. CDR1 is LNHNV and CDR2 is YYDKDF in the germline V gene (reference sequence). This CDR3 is CATSRSRDISGNTIYF. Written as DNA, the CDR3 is TGTGCCACCAGCAGAAGCCGGGACATAAGTGGAAACACCATATATTTT.

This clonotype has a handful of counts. The CDR3 nucleotides read TGTGCCAGCAGTTCCGGACTAGAGCAGTTCTTC. It encodes CASSSGLEQFF. The rearrangement uses TRBV6-9 and TRBJ2-1; the D gene is possibly TRBD2 (6 bases). Trimming stripped 4 bases from V and 10 bases from J, with 8 bases between. Germline lookup yields CDR1 MNHGY and CDR2 SVAAGI. CDR3 length equals 11 residues.

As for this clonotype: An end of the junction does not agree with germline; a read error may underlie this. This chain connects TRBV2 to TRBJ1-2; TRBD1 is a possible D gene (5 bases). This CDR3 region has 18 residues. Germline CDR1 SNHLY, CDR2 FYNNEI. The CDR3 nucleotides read TGTGCCAGCAGCGAAGTAGAGGGAAAGGGGAGTGAACCCTATGGCTACACCTTC. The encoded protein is CASSEVEGKGSEPYGYTF.

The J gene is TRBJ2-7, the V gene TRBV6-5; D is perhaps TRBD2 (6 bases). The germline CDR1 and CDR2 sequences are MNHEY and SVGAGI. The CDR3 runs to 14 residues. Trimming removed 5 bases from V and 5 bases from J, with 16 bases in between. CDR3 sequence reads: CASSGDLASHEQYF. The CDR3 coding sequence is TGTGCCAGCAGTGGGGACTTAGCGAGCCACGAGCAGTACTTC.

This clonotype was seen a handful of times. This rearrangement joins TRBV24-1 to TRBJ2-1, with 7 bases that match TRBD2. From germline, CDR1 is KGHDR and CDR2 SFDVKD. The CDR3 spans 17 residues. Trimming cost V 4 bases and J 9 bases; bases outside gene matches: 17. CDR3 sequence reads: CATSDRMGGSWDSEQFF. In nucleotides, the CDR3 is TGTGCCACCAGTGACAGGATGGGGGGGAGTTGGGATAGTGAGCAGTTCTTC.

CDR3 sequence reads: CASTPDRAVGNSPLHF. For the CDR3, the DNA is TGTGCCAGTACCCCGGACAGAGCAGTTGGGAATTCACCCCTCCACTTT. The V gene is TRBV19, the J gene TRBJ1-6; D perhaps matches TRBD1 (6 bases). Between the trimmed V and J ends, which lost 7 bases and 7 bases, there was a span of 20 bases. CDR3 length: 16 amino acids. Germline V gives CDR1 LNHDA, CDR2 SQIVND (reference sequence).

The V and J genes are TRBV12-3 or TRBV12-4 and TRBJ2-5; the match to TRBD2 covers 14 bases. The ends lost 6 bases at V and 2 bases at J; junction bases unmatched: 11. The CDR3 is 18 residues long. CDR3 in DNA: TGTGCCAGCAGCTCGACTAGCGGGAGGGCGGGCATACAAGAGACCCAGTACTTC. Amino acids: CASSSTSGRAGIQETQYF.

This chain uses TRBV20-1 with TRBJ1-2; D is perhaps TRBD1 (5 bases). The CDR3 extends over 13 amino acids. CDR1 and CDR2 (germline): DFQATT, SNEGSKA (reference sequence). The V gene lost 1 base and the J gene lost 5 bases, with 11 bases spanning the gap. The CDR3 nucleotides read TGCAGTGCTAGAGCCCAAGACAGATATGGCTACACCTTC. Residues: CSARAQDRYGYTF.

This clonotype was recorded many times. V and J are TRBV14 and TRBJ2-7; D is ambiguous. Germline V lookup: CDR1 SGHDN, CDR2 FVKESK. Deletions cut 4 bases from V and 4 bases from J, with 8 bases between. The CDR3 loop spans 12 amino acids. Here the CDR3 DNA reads TGTGCCAGCAGCCGATACACTTACGAGCAGTACTTC. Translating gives CASSRYTYEQYF.

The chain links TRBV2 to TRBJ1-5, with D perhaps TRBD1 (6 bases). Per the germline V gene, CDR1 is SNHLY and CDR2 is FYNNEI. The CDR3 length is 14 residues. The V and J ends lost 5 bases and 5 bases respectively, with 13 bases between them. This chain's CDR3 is CASSPGQSDQPQHF. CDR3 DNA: TGTGCCAGCAGTCCCGGACAGAGCGATCAGCCCCAGCATTTT.

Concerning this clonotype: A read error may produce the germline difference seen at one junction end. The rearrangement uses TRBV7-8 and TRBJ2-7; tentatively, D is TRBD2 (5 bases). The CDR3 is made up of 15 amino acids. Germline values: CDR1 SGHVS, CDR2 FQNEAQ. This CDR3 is CASSPSWTDSYERYF. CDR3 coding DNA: TGCGCCAGCAGCCCATCCTGGACGGACTCCTACGAGCGGTACTTC.

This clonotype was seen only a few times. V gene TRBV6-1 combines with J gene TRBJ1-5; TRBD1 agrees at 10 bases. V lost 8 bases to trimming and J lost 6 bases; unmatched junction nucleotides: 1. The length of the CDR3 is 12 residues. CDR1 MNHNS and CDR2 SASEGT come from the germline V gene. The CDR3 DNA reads TGTGCCAGCGGGACAGGGGTTCAGCCCCAGCATTTT. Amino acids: CASGTGVQPQHF.

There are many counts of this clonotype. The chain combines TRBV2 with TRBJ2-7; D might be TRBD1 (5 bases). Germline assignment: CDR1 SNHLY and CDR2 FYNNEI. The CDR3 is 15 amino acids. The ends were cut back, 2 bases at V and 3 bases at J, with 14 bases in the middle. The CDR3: CASSEYSTDGYEQYF. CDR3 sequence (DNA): TGTGCCAGCAGTGAATATTCGACAGATGGCTACGAGCAGTACTTC.

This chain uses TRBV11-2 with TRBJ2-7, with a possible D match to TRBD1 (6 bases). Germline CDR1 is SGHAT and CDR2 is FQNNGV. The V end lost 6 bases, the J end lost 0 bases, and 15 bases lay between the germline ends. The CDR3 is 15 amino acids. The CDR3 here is CASRWDIASSYEQYF. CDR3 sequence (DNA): TGTGCCAGCAGATGGGACATAGCGAGCTCCTACGAGCAGTACTTC.

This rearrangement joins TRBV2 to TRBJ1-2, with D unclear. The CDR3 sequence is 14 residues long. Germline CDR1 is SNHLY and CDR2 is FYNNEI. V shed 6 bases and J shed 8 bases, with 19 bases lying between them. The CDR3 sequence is CASSSKARLSGYTF. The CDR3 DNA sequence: TGTGCCAGCAGCTCAAAGGCCAGGCTATCCGGCTACACCTTC.

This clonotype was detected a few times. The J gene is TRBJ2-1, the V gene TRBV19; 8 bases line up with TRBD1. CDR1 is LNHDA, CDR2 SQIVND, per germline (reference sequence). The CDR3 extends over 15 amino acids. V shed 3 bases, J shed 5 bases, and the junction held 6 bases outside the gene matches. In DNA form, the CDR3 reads TGTGCCAGTAGTATTGGGACAGGAGGCAACAATGAGCAGTTCTTC. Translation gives CASSIGTGGNNEQFF.

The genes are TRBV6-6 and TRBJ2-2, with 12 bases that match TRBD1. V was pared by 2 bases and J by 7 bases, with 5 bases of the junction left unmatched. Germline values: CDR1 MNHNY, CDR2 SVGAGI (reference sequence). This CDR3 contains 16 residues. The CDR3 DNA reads TGTGCCAGCAGTTACCGGGACAGGGGGCGAGGCGGGGAGCTGTTTTTT. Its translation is CASSYRDRGRGGELFF.

The CDR3 nucleotides read TGTGCCAGCAGCTTAGCGAGTCTAGCGGGTCCTACCGGGGAGCTGTTTTTT. Translating gives CASSLASLAGPTGELFF. The chain combines TRBV7-6 with TRBJ2-2; 8 nucleotides match TRBD2. J lost 5 bases, V lost 0 bases, and 8 bases had no gene match. The CDR3 length is 17 residues. CDR1 is SGHVS and CDR2 is FNYEAQ in the germline V gene.